Here is one T cell receptor beta chain with its context. These data are taken from a study of blood T cell repertoires in COVID-19. In the study overall: Acute and convalescent COVID-19 samples came from the United States, Italy and Spain. T cells, B-cell-depleted T cells, or PBMCs provided the cDNA or gDNA that served as material.

Original methodology: Using reference gene primer amplification, nucleated cell counts were estimated. Profiled with immunoSEQ multiplex PCR; TCRdb holds only in-frame clones, not every one. V, J and clone size are those of that table, while D and trimming were read from the DNA. The sample yields around 190,000 clones, more than 70% seen once. Between the trimmed V and J ends, which lost 5 bases and 4 bases, there was a span of 9 bases. CDR1 is SQVTM, CDR2 ANQGSEA, per germline. The CDR3 consists of 12 residues. Patients of the Seattle cohort, enrolled during active infection, were followed longitudinally.

This chain joins TRBV29-1 and TRBJ1-5, with D uncertain. This receptor was identified in a man over 45 with COVID-19, enrolled during active disease. The sequenced sample was peripheral blood. CDR3 DNA sequence: TGCAGCGTTCGGGGTAAGAATCAGCCCCAGCATTTT. Amino acids: CSVRGKNQPQHF. The entire variable domain, with the rest obtained from reference TRBV29-1 and TRBJ1-5, is as follows: SAVISQKPSRDICQRGTSLTIQCQVDSQVTMMFWYRQQPGQSLTLIATANQGSEATYESGFVIDKFPISRPNLTFSTLTVSNMSPEDSSIYLCSVRGKNQPQHFGDGTRLSIL.